The clone carrying this T cell receptor (beta chain) was seen only once. What it binds is unknown. A universal primer site and UMIs were added as TCR cDNA was made by 5'RACE template switching. TCRdb recomputed calls from the 5' RACE reads with MiXCR, one row per CDR3 protein. This repertoire shows about 500,000 distinct CDR3 sequences, approximately 16% found once; its top ten account for approximately 15%. The CDR3 is 15 residues long. V was cut by 1 base and J by 4 bases, with 11 bases left in between. The sample belongs to a study of T cells after yellow fever vaccination. The wider study: When fractions had low cell numbers, they were prepared with SMART-Seq v4 Ultra Low Input.

General study results and limits: Abundant bulk-derived clonotypes could contaminate FACS-sorted repertoires. Although most clonotypes did not, a small share appeared in both CD4 and CD8 compartments.

The chain uses TRBV12-3 or TRBV12-4 and TRBJ1-5, with D uncertain. The source material was PBMCs, sampled less than 6 days after the first yellow fever vaccination. The sequence came from a man between 18 and 29 years old who received the YFV17D yellow fever vaccine. CDR3: CASSLVSSKNQPQHF. The CDR3, as DNA: TGTGCCAGCAGTTTAGTCAGCTCTAAAAATCAGCCCCAGCATTTT.